This record covers a single TCR beta chain. This entry comes from a study of blood T cells in healthy people across ages. With 4 bases clipped from V and 5 bases from J, the junction kept 3 bases outside the gene matches. Germline CDR1 is MDHEN and CDR2 is SYDVKM. The CDR3 loop spans 14 amino acids. Combining a sample-barcoded 5' primer with a J-beta primer mix, a second PCR ran for roughly 7 to 11 cycles. Via MiXCR, TCRdb re-called the 5' RACE reads, giving one row per CDR3 protein. The repertoire holds around 750,000 distinct CDR3 sequences, with approximately 53% as singletons. The rearrangement uses TRBV28 and TRBJ2-3, with 10 bases that match TRBD2. The receptor's source is a man of 80 years or more in good health. Sequences were obtained from blood. Here the CDR3 reads CASSSLAGLDTQYF. The CDR3 bases are TGTGCCAGCAGTTCACTAGCGGGGTTAGATACGCAGTATTTT.